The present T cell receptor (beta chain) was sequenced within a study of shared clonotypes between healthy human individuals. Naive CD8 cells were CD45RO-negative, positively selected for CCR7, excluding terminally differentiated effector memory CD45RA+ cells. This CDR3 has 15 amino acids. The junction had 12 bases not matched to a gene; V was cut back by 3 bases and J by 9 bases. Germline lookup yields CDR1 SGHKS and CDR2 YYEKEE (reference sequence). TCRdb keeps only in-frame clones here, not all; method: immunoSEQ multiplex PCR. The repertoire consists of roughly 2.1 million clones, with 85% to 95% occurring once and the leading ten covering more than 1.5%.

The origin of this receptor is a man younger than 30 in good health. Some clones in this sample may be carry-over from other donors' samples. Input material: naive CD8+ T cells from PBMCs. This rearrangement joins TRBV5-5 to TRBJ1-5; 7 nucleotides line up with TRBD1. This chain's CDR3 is CASSWTDRVRWPQHF. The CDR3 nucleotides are TGTGCCAGCAGCTGGACTGACAGGGTGCGATGGCCCCAGCATTTT.